Listed here are 26 T cell receptor beta chains from one sample, sequenced in a study of patients and donors after allogeneic stem cell transplantation. TCRdb processed the RT-PCR reads anew with MiXCR; each CDR3 protein has one entry. In the table there are some 880,000 distinct CDR3 sequences, about a sixth of which are singletons. Source material: blood, either unsorted or a sorted T cell fraction (not recorded which). The receptors here all came from a human donor who was either an allogeneic HSCT recipient or a stem cell or donor lymphocyte infusion donor (not recorded which). It is not recorded whose cells these are; they may come from a transplant donor.

This clonotype was picked up a small number of times. The chain recombines TRBV19 with TRBJ1-2; 11 nucleotides match TRBD1. J lost 1 base, V lost 5 bases, and 6 bases had no gene match. The CDR3 length is 16 residues. Germline-derived CDR1 and CDR2 are LNHDA and SQIVND (reference sequence). The CDR3 sequence is CASSGTGGSNNYGYTF. CDR3 coding DNA: TGTGCCAGTAGTGGGACAGGGGGAAGCAATAACTATGGCTACACCTTC.

This clonotype was seen a few times. The gene calls are TRBV19 and TRBJ2-5, with 8 bases lining up with TRBD2. Germline lookup yields CDR1 LNHDA and CDR2 SQIVND (reference sequence). V lost 5 bases, J lost 0 bases, and 8 bases stayed unmatched. This CDR3 has 16 amino acids. CDR3 sequence (DNA): TGTGCCAGTAGTTCCGCCAGCGGGGGCTACCAAGAGACCCAGTACTTC. Residues: CASSSASGGYQETQYF.

This clonotype was observed a handful of times. V is TRBV19 and J is TRBJ2-1; 7 bases are a match to TRBD2. The trim removed 3 bases at V and 3 bases at J, leaving 5 bases unmatched. The CDR3 is 15 amino acids. Germline CDR1 is LNHDA and CDR2 is SQIVND (reference sequence). This CDR3 is CASSMAAGDYNEQFF. CDR3 nucleotide sequence: TGTGCCAGTAGTATGGCGGCGGGAGACTACAATGAGCAGTTCTTC.

V usage is TRBV24-1 and J usage is TRBJ1-5, with 8 bases fitting TRBD1. With 5 bases clipped from V and 3 bases from J, the junction kept 11 bases outside the gene matches. The germline V gene encodes CDR1 KGHDR and CDR2 SFDVKD. The CDR3 loop spans 17 amino acids. CDR3 nucleotide sequence: TGTGCCACCAGTGCCCCGGGCGGACAGGGACTCAATCAGCCCCAGCATTTT. Translating gives CATSAPGGQGLNQPQHF.

Many counts were recorded for this clonotype. The chain recombines TRBV20-1 with TRBJ2-2; D unresolved. Germline-derived CDR1 and CDR2 are DFQATT and SNEGSKA (reference sequence). The CDR3 loop spans 12 amino acids. Trimming pared 4 bases from V and 5 bases from J, leaving 8 bases between. The CDR3 is CSAKALTGELFF. CDR3 DNA: TGCAGTGCTAAAGCGTTAACCGGGGAGCTGTTTTTT.

J is TRBJ1-2 and V is TRBV3-1; TRBD1 might be the D (5 bases). The germline gives CDR1 LGHDT, CDR2 YNNKEL (reference sequence). The CDR3 runs 13 residues. With 3 bases removed from V and 4 bases from J, the gap between germline ends came to 9 bases. In DNA, the CDR3 is TGTGCCAGCAGCCAGATAACAGGCTATGGCTACACCTTC. This encodes CASSQITGYGYTF.

This clonotype was counted between two and nine times. This chain connects TRBV7-9 to TRBJ2-3; no reliable D call. V was clipped by 2 bases and J by 11 bases, with 17 bases between them. Germline lookup yields CDR1 SEHNR and CDR2 FQNEAQ (reference sequence). The CDR3 totals 14 residues. CDR3 nucleotides: TGTGCCAGCAGCTTATTAAAGCCTGCGACCGTGCAGTATTTT. Translated, it gives CASSLLKPATVQYF.

This clonotype occurred a few times. V is TRBV24-1 and J is TRBJ2-3; 11 bases align to TRBD2. Losses at the gene ends were 0 bases for V and 2 bases for J; bases not matched to a gene: 6. Germline V gene lookup returns CDR1 KGHDR and CDR2 SFDVKD. This CDR3 spans 18 amino acids. CDR3 amino acids: CATSDLEGTSGYTDTQYF. The CDR3 DNA sequence: TGTGCCACCAGTGATTTGGAAGGGACTAGCGGTTACACAGATACGCAGTATTTT.

The chain couples TRBV2 to TRBJ1-5; tentatively, D is TRBD1 (6 bases). The length of the CDR3 is 14 residues. V lost 6 bases and J lost 7, with 16 bases in between. Germline-derived CDR1 and CDR2 are SNHLY and FYNNEI. The CDR3 nucleotides are TGTGCCAGCAGCGGAACAGGGTTGGGCCAGCCCCAGCATTTT. Translation: CASSGTGLGQPQHF.

The sample holds a few counts of this clonotype. The V call is TRBV12-3 or TRBV12-4, the J call TRBJ2-7; 12 nucleotides match TRBD2. The CDR3 runs 15 residues. Unmatched junction bases numbered 1, after V lost 3 bases and J lost 1 base. This CDR3 is CASSFGLAGSYEQYF. CDR3 DNA: TGTGCCAGCAGTTTCGGACTAGCGGGATCCTACGAGCAGTACTTC.

This clonotype was counted a few times. J is TRBJ2-2 and V is TRBV4-2; tentatively, D is TRBD2 (5 bases). CDR1 and CDR2 from the germline V gene are LGHNA and YNFKEQ. This CDR3 is built from 14 residues. V lost 4 bases and J lost 4, with 10 bases in between. DNA for the CDR3: TGTGCCAGCAGCCCGGGGAAGAGCACCGGGGAGCTGTTTTTT. Its translation is CASSPGKSTGELFF.

This clonotype has more than one count but fewer than ten. V usage is TRBV20-1 and J usage is TRBJ2-1; no definite D call. Germline CDR1 is DFQATT and CDR2 is SNEGSKA (reference sequence). V lost 0 bases and J 0 bases, leaving 12 bases between the germline ends. This CDR3 spans 16 amino acids. The CDR3 is CSARDGWRNSYNEQFF. The CDR3 region has the DNA TGCAGTGCTAGAGATGGATGGCGGAACTCCTACAATGAGCAGTTCTTC.

In its sample, this clonotype was seen a few times. V gene TRBV11-2 combines with J gene TRBJ2-6; unclear D gene. The germline CDR1 and CDR2 sequences are SGHAT and FQNNGV. The CDR3 contains 18 residues. Deletions cut 7 bases from V and 0 bases from J, with 19 bases between. The CDR3 sequence: CASTQSRSSLSGANVLTF. Written as DNA, the CDR3 is TGTGCCAGCACCCAGTCGAGGAGCTCCCTCTCTGGGGCCAACGTCCTGACTTTC.

This clonotype was observed a few times. The rearrangement links TRBV30 to TRBJ2-3; D is uncertain. This CDR3 is built from 13 residues. CDR1 and CDR2 from the germline V gene are GTSNPN and SVGIG (reference sequence). The germline V and J ends were trimmed by 2 bases and 8 bases, with 14 bases remaining between them. The CDR3 sequence: CAWSPTNAVTQYF. The CDR3 coding sequence is TGTGCCTGGAGTCCTACGAATGCAGTTACGCAGTATTTT.

Concerning this clonotype: A junction boundary mismatches the germline segment, possibly from a read error. The chain uses TRBV25-1 and TRBJ1-2, with D possibly matching TRBD1 (6 bases). The V gene's germline CDR1 is MGHDK and CDR2 SYGVNS. This CDR3 contains 13 residues. The DNA of the CDR3 is TGTGCCAACAGTGAAAGCAGGGGCTATGGCTACACCTTC. As protein: CANSESRGYGYTF.

The gene calls are TRBV6-2 or TRBV6-3 and TRBJ2-3; a possible D gene is TRBD2 (5 bases). The germline CDR1 and CDR2 sequences are MNHEY and SVGEGT. The CDR3 spans 15 residues. V lost 0 bases and J 2 bases, leaving 9 bases between the germline ends. The CDR3 region is CASSYSPEATDTQYF. DNA of the CDR3: TGTGCCAGCAGTTACTCCCCGGAGGCCACAGATACGCAGTATTTT.

This sequence joins TRBV11-2 and TRBJ2-1; 9 bases line up with TRBD2. The CDR3 is made up of 21 amino acids. CDR1 and CDR2 from the germline V gene are SGHAT and FQNNGV. The V and J ends lost 6 bases and 1 base, in that order; junction bases with no gene match: 22. The CDR3 DNA reads as TGTGCCAGCAGAACCTCCCCCGGCCTAGCGGGACCTAAGGGGTCCTACAATGAGCAGTTCTTC. Translating it yields CASRTSPGLAGPKGSYNEQFF.

The chain combines TRBV20-1 with TRBJ1-2; D perhaps matches TRBD1 (5 bases). The CDR3 covers 17 residues. CDR1 is DFQATT and CDR2 is SNEGSKA in the germline V gene (reference sequence). Trimming took off 6 bases at V and 3 bases at J, with 26 bases between the two ends. The CDR3 bases are TGCAGTGCCCTAACCCGGCAGGGATTGTTTGAAGACTATGGCTACACCTTC. This translates into CSALTRQGLFEDYGYTF.

The genes are TRBV4-1 and TRBJ2-7; D might be TRBD2 (5 bases). Trimming removed 4 bases at V and 0 bases at J, with 13 bases between. The CDR3 is 15 amino acids. Germline values: CDR1 MGHRA, CDR2 YSYEKL. CDR3 sequence reads: CASSPQDSSSYEQYF. The CDR3, as DNA: TGCGCCAGCAGCCCTCAGGACTCCAGCTCCTACGAGCAGTACTTC.

This clonotype was seen at least ten times. V is TRBV5-1 and J is TRBJ2-3; D might be TRBD2 (6 bases). There are 16 residues in the CDR3. V was cut by 4 bases and J by 0 bases, with 15 bases left in between. In germline, CDR1 is SGHRS, CDR2 YFSETQ. The CDR3 loop reads CASSKEGLPSTDTQYF. Written as DNA, the CDR3 is TGCGCCAGCAGCAAGGAGGGACTGCCTAGCACAGATACGCAGTATTTT.

CDR3 loop: CASSKKEGQPQHF. The CDR3 bases are TGTGCCAGCAGCAAAAAGGAGGGCCAGCCCCAGCATTTT. This chain links TRBV21-1 with TRBJ1-5. TRBV21-1 is a recognized pseudogene. The CDR3 is made up of 13 amino acids.

Only a few counts were recorded for this clonotype. The rearrangement uses TRBV27 and TRBJ1-1; D possibly corresponds to TRBD1 (6 bases). CDR1 and CDR2 (germline): MNHEY, SMNVEV (reference sequence). The length of the CDR3 is 13 residues. The V and J ends lost 5 bases and 4 bases respectively, with 11 bases between them. The DNA for the CDR3 is TGTGCCAGCAGTAACACAGGGTTCACTGAAGCTTTCTTT. Residues: CASSNTGFTEAFF.

The rearrangement joins TRBV19 to TRBJ1-6; D gene uncertain. There are 13 residues in the CDR3. Germline values: CDR1 LNHDA, CDR2 SQIVND (reference sequence). With 7 bases removed from V and 8 bases from J, the gap between germline ends came to 12 bases. The CDR3 protein is CASMGRKDSPLHF. The CDR3 region has the DNA TGTGCCAGTATGGGGAGGAAAGATTCACCCCTCCACTTT.

A few counts support this clonotype. The CDR3 DNA follows: TGCAGTGCTAGATACGAGACTAGCGGGACCGGGTCCTACAATGAGCAGTTCTTC. It encodes CSARYETSGTGSYNEQFF. This chain uses TRBV20-1 with TRBJ2-1; 11 nucleotides match TRBD2. Unmatched junction bases numbered 10, after V lost 2 bases and J lost 1 base. Looked up from germline, CDR1 is DFQATT and CDR2 is SNEGSKA (reference sequence). CDR3 length: 18 amino acids.

The J gene is TRBJ2-3, the V gene TRBV4-3; D remains ambiguous. The CDR3 sequence is 14 residues long. V lost 1 base and J lost 2, with 7 bases in between. In germline, CDR1 is LGHNA, CDR2 YSLEER. CDR3 region: CASSQGWYTDTQYF. In DNA, the CDR3 is TGCGCCAGCAGCCAAGGATGGTACACAGATACGCAGTATTTT.

This clonotype was detected a few times. CDR3 residues: CASSLRRGIAEAFF. The CDR3 bases are TGTGCCAGCAGTTTACGCAGGGGGATCGCTGAAGCTTTCTTT. This chain connects TRBV12-3 or TRBV12-4 to TRBJ1-1; TRBD1 matches 7 bases. V gave up 2 bases and J gave up 6 bases; unmatched junction bases: 6. CDR3 size: 14 residues.